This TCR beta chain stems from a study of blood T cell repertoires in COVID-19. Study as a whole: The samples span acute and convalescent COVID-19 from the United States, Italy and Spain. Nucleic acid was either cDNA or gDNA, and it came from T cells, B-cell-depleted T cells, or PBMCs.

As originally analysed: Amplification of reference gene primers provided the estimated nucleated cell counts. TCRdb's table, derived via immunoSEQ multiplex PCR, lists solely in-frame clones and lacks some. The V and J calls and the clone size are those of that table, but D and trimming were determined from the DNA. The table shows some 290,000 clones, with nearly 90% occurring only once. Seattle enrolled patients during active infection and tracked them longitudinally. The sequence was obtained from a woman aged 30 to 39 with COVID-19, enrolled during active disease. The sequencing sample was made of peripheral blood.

CDR3 nucleotides: TGCGCCAGCAGACCACAGGGTACTGGAAACACCATATATTTT. This encodes CASRPQGTGNTIYF. J is TRBJ1-3 and V is TRBV5-1; weak D call: TRBD1 (6 bases). Germline lookup yields CDR1 SGHRS and CDR2 YFSETQ. The length of the CDR3 is 14 residues. V was pared by 5 bases and J by 2 bases, with 11 bases between. The whole variable domain, remainder taken from reference TRBV5-1 and TRBJ1-3, is KAGVTQTPRYLIKTRGQQVTLSCSPISGHRSVSWYQQTPGQGLQFLFEYFSETQRNKGNFPGRFSGRQFSNSRSEMNVSTLELGDSALYLCASRPQGTGNTIYFGEGSWLTVV.